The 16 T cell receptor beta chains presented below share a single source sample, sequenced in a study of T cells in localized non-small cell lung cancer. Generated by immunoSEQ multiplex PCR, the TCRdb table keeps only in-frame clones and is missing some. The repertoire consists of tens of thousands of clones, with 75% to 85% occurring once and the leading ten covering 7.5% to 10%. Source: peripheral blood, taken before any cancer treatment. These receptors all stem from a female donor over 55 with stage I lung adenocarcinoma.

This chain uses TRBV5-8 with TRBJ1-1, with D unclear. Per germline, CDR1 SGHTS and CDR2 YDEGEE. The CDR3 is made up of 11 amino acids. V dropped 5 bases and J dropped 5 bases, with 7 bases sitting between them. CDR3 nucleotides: TGTGCCAGCAGTTTATCGACTGAAGCTTTCTTT. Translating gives CASSLSTEAFF. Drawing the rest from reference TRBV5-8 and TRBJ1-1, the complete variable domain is EAGVTQSPTHLIKTRGQQATLRCSPISGHTSVYWYQQALGLGLQFLLWYDEGEERNRGNFPPRFSGRQFPNYSSELNVNALELEDSALYLCASSLSTEAFFGQGTRLTVV.

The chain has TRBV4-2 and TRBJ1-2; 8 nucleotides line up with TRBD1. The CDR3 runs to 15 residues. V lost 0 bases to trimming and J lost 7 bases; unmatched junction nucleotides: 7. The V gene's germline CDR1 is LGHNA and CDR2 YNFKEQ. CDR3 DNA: TGTGCCAGCAGCCAAGAAAGGGGGACAGGCTGTGGCTACACCTTC. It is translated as CASSQERGTGCGYTF.

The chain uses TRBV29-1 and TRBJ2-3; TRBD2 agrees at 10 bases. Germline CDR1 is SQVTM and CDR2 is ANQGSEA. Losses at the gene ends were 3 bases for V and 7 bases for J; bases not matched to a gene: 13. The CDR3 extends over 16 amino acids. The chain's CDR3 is CSVDFIAGGPSNTQYF. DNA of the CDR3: TGCAGCGTTGATTTTATAGCGGGAGGCCCCTCAAATACGCAGTATTTT.

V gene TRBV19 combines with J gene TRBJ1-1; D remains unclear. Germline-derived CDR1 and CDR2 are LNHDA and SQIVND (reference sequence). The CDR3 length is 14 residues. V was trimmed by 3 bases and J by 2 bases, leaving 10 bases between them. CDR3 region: CASSIRWGNTEAFF. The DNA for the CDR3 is TGTGCCAGTAGTATTAGGTGGGGAAACACTGAAGCTTTCTTT.

The CDR3 reads CASSLGIGTGDSKKLFF. The CDR3 bases are TGTGCCAGCAGCTTAGGGATTGGTACAGGGGACTCTAAAAAACTGTTTTTT. The rearrangement uses TRBV11-2 and TRBJ1-4, with 7 bases lining up with TRBD1. V trimming: 1 base; J trimming: 9 bases; junction bases outside the gene matches: 14. The germline CDR1 and CDR2 sequences are SGHAT and FQNNGV. This CDR3 has 17 amino acids.

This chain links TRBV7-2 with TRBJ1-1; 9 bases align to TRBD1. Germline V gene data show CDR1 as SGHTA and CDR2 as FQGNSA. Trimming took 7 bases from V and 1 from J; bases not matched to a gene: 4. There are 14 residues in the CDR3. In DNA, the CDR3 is TGTGCCAGCAACTGGACAGGGGCGAACACTGAAGCTTTCTTT. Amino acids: CASNWTGANTEAFF.

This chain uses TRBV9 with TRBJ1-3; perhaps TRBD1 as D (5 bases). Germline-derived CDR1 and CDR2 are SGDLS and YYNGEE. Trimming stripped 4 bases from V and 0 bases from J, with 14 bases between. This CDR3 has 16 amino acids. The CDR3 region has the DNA TGTGCCAGCAGCCCCCACGGAGGGGCCTCTGGAAACACCATATATTTT. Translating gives CASSPHGGASGNTIYF.

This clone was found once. Here the CDR3 DNA reads TGTGCCAGCAGCTTTAATCCGGAGTTACAGTTCCAGCATTTT. Translated: CASSFNPELQFQHF. The chain recombines TRBV7-2 with TRBJ1-5; D uncertain. Germline V gene sequence: CDR1 SGHTA, CDR2 FQGNSA. Between the trimmed V and J ends, which lost 3 bases and 12 bases, there was a span of 18 bases. The CDR3 has 14 residues.

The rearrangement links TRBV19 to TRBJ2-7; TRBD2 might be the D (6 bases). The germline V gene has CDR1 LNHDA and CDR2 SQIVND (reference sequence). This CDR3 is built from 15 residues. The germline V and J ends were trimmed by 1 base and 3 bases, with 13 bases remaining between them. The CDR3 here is CASSIARQGGYEQYF. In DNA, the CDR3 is TGTGCCAGTAGTATAGCGCGGCAGGGAGGCTACGAGCAGTACTTC.

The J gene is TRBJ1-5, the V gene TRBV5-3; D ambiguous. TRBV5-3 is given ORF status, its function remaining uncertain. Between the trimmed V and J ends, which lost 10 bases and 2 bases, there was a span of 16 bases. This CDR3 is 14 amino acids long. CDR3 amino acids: CAPPPRSGNQPQHF. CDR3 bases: TGTGCCCCACCACCCCGGAGTGGCAATCAGCCCCAGCATTTT.

The CDR3 sequence is CASSQDSSISGANYGYTF. In DNA, the CDR3 is TGTGCCAGCAGCCAAGATTCTTCGATATCCGGAGCTAACTATGGCTACACCTTC. The rearrangement uses TRBV4-2 and TRBJ1-2; no reliable D call. CDR3 length: 18 amino acids. In germline, CDR1 is LGHNA, CDR2 YNFKEQ. The V end was cut by 0 bases, the J end by 0 bases, with 17 bases between.

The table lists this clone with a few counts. The CDR3 sequence is CASSSLSYTF. CDR3 coding DNA: TGTGCCAGCAGCTCCCTCAGCTACACCTTC. The chain is built from TRBV7-9 and TRBJ1-2, with D hard to call. The CDR3 runs to 10 residues. The germline V and J ends were trimmed by 4 bases and 9 bases, with 6 bases remaining between them. Germline V lookup: CDR1 SEHNR, CDR2 FQNEAQ (reference sequence).

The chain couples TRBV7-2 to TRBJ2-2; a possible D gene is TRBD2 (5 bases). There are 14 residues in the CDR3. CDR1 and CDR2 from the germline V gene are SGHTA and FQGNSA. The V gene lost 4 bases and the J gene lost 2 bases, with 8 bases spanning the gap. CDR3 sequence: CASSYTGNTGELFF. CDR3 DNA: TGTGCCAGCAGCTACACGGGAAACACCGGGGAGCTGTTTTTT.

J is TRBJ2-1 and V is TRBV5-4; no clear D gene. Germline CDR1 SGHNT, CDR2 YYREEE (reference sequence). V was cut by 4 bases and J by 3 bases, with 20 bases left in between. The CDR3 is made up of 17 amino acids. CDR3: CASSDGRGIRSYNEQFF. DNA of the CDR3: TGTGCCAGCAGCGACGGGCGCGGCATCCGGAGCTACAATGAGCAGTTCTTC.

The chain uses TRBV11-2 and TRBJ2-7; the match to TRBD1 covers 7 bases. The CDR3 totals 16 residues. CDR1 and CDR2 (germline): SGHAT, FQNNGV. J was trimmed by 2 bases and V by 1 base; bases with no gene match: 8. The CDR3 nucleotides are TGTGCCAGCAGCTTAGCAGTGTGGGACAGTACCTACGAGCAGTACTTC. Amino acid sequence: CASSLAVWDSTYEQYF.

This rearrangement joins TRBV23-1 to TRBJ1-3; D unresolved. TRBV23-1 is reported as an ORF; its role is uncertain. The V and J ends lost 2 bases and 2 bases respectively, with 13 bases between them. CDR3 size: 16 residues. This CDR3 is CASSQAPPTTGNTIYF. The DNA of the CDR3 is TGCGCCAGCAGTCAAGCTCCCCCGACCACTGGAAACACCATATATTTT.